This is a list of T cell receptor beta chains from one sample in a study of T cells after posttransplantation cyclophosphamide. Assay: immunoSEQ multiplex PCR; the TCRdb copy retains only in-frame clones and omits some. The record shows about 12,000 clones for this sample, with no singletons present. Sequencing used PBMCs. The receptors shown here come from a middle-aged woman in good health, CMV-negative, and a related stem cell transplant donor. Each CDR3 is given with its conserved first and last residue. Size values are once, few and many counts, or a class for expanded clones, and some rows have none.

TRBJ2-3 TRBV12-5 many CASGFDRGTDTQYF
TRBJ1-5 TRBV6-6 many CASAHRGQGSNQPQHF
TRBJ2-7 TRBV6-1 many CASSEGLGGTDYEQYF
TRBJ2-1 TRBV2 many CASSDVWASGPYNEQFF
TRBJ1-6 TRBV7-6 many CASSRDNKESPLHF
TRBJ2-2 TRBV7-6 many CASSQTTGGIGELFF
TRBJ1-2 TRBV29-1 - CSVGGLDRTFSPAGYTF
TRBJ1-1 TRBV7-2 many CASSHRRGNTEAFF
TRBJ2-6 TRBV9 many CASSVASSGANVLTF
TRBJ2-1 TRBV5-1 many CASVGLAGVENEQFF
TRBJ2-5 TRBV5-4 many CASSFGGRGETQYF
TRBJ2-1 TRBV6-5 many CASSYSMRELGQFF
TRBJ2-7 TRBV12-3/TRBV12-4 few CASRASPRLGDSGGSYEQYF
TRBJ2-1 TRBV6-1 many CASSEALLRGNEQFF
TRBJ2-7 TRBV18 many CASSPGLGGRTYEQYF
TRBJ1-1 TRBV2 many CASRGNTEAFF
TRBJ2-2 TRBV7-3 many CASSPRQGSNTGELFF
TRBJ2-7 TRBV10-3 many CAISPDRDEQYF
TRBJ2-7 TRBV6-1 many CASSRWGDSYEQYF
TRBJ2-7 TRBV5-5 many CASSKRTDSYEQYF
TRBJ2-3 TRBV4-1 many CASSQAKGADTQYF
TRBJ1-4 TRBV12-5 many CASGLGGSNEKLFF
TRBJ2-1 TRBV2 many CASSGDGAREQFF
TRBJ2-1 TRBV2 many CASRRLAGTYNEQFF
TRBJ1-4 TRBV5-8 medium-sized CASSLGGSVDEKLFF
TRBJ1-5 TRBV10-1 many CASLSGQGASPNQPQHF
TRBJ2-1 TRBV15 many CATSRGAGSYNEQFF
TRBJ2-3 TRBV12-3/TRBV12-4 many CASSLGGTQYF
TRBJ1-4 TRBV27 many CASSRQGSGEKLFF
TRBJ1-5 TRBV10-3 many CAIRRQQGAMMNQPQHF
TRBJ2-5 TRBV11-2 - CASSPNDSQETQYF
TRBJ1-6 TRBV6-5 many CASSSNRGGNSPLHF
TRBJ1-5 TRBV11-2 many CASSLEGAGPQHF
TRBJ2-4 TRBV6-2/TRBV6-3 many CATLDRVQNIQYF
TRBJ2-7 TRBV28 many CAILPTGQSYEQYF
TRBJ1-3 TRBV7-6 many CASSRRARTGGGNTIYF
TRBJ1-2 TRBV18 few CASTTGGEYYGYTF
TRBJ1-1 TRBV27 many CASRVQREVSQAFF
TRBJ1-4 TRBV9 many CASSVLGQSNEKLFF
TRBJ2-7 TRBV11-2 many CASSSTLGGGAWEQYF
TRBJ2-5 TRBV5-6 many CASSLHGTRETQYF
TRBJ2-7 TRBV2 - CASSDMELAGGPKYEQYF
TRBJ2-1 TRBV7-2 many CASSSRTGEQFF
TRBJ2-3 TRBV6-6 many CASSPSGGTDTQYF
TRBJ1-1 TRBV19 many CASIPRQMNTEAFF
TRBJ1-5 TRBV6-5 many CASSATGRNQPQHF
TRBJ2-1 TRBV7-3 many CASSEQAGVSYNEQFF
TRBJ2-1 TRBV10-3 medium-sized CAISQSSGNEQFF
TRBJ1-1 TRBV5-1 many CASSLAGLATNTEAFF
TRBJ1-5 TRBV12-3/TRBV12-4 many CASSSTVNQPQHF
TRBJ1-1 TRBV28 many CASSGPGQGNTEAFF
TRBJ1-5 TRBV6-6 medium-sized CASLDQPQHF